This TCR beta chain is from a study of CD8 T cells in ankylosing spondylitis. Whole-study results and caveats: The study identified a TCR beta motif of 7 or 8 highly homologous variants that appeared characteristic of ankylosing spondylitis blood.

Quantitative 5'-RACE was performed with molecular barcodes, and it yielded the TCR beta libraries. TCRdb reanalysed the 5' RACE reads using MiXCR and keeps one entry per CDR3 protein. The sample consists of 700,000 to 850,000 distinct CDR3 sequences, roughly 10% of them appearing once. The CDR3 has 17 residues. Trimming removed 0 bases from V and 3 bases from J, with 14 bases in between. Germline-derived CDR1 and CDR2 are SGHAT and FQNNGV. About this clonotype itself: The antigen remains undetermined.

This receptor was obtained from a male donor with ankylosing spondylitis. Specimen: blood, either unsorted or a sorted T cell fraction (not recorded which). The chain joins TRBV11-2 to TRBJ2-2, with D tentatively TRBD2 (7 bases). CDR3 in DNA: TGTGCCAGCAGCTTAGAAGGAATAGGGGGGGACACCGGGGAGCTGTTTTTT. This encodes CASSLEGIGGDTGELFF. Drawing the rest from reference TRBV11-2 and TRBJ2-2, the complete variable domain is EAGVAQSPRYKIIEKRQSVAFWCNPISGHATLYWYQQILGQGPKLLIQFQNNGVVDDSQLPKDRFSAERLKGVDSTLKIQPAKLEDSAVYLCASSLEGIGGDTGELFFGEGSRLTVL.